This note documents a single T cell receptor (beta chain) sequence. Its antigen is unknown. The sample is drawn from a study of cytomegalovirus exposure and HLA in healthy donors. Researchers ran the PCR with 60 Vbeta and 13 Jbeta primers. Sequenced by immunoSEQ multiplex PCR; TCRdb stores in-frame clones only, minus some. The sample includes about 41,000 clones. Whole-study findings and limits: Near-uniform donor sequencing depth was presumed by presence/absence analyses. V- and J-gene trimming of TCR beta was linked (in a later analysis) to a missense DCLRE1C variant.

This CDR3 has 14 amino acids. Germline assignment: CDR1 SGHAT and CDR2 FQDESV (reference sequence). Trimming cost V 0 bases and J 11 bases; bases outside gene matches: 8. The clonotype originates from a man aged 25 to 40 in good health and CMV-seronegative. V usage is TRBV11-1 and J usage is TRBJ2-3; 7 nucleotides align to TRBD1. Specimen: PBMCs. The CDR3 here is CASSLALPGGKQYF. CDR3 coding DNA: TGTGCCAGCAGCTTAGCCCTTCCAGGGGGTAAGCAGTATTTT.